The text below deals with one T cell receptor (beta chain). Per the original methods: From reference gene primer amplification, estimates of nucleated cell counts were derived. Measured with immunoSEQ multiplex PCR; TCRdb has only the in-frame clones, and not every one. The D gene and trimming were derived from the DNA, and the V and J assignments and clone size from that table. The data contain tens of thousands of clones, around 88% of them singletons. Deletions cut 4 bases from V and 8 bases from J, with 15 bases between. Per germline, CDR1 SGHRS and CDR2 YFSETQ. The CDR3 is 13 residues long. This sample was taken from a study of blood T cell repertoires in COVID-19. As for the study in general: Samples representing acute and convalescent COVID-19 were sourced from the United States, Italy and Spain. PBMCs, B-cell-depleted T cells, or T cells provided the cDNA or gDNA that made up the material.

This receptor was identified in a woman of 80 years or more with acute or convalescent COVID-19. Sequencing was performed on peripheral blood. This chain joins TRBV5-1 and TRBJ1-2; D is uncertain. The chain's CDR3 is CASSPEGLEGYTF. The CDR3 DNA follows: TGCGCCAGCAGCCCGGAGGGATTGGAAGGCTACACCTTC.